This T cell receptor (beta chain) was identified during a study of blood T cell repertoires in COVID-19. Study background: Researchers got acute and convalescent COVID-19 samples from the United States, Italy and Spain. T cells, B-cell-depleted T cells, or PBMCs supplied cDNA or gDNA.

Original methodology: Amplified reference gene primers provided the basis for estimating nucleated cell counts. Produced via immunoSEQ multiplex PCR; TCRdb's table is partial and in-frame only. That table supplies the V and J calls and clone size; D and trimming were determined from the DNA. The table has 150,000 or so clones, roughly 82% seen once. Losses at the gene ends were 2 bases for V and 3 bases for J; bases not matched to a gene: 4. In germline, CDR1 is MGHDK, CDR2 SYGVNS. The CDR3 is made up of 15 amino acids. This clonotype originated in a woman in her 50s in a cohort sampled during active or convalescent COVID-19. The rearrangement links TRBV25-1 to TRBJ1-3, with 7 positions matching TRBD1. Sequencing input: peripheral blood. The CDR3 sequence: CASSEEGAGGNTIYF. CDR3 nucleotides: TGTGCCAGCAGTGAAGAGGGGGCTGGTGGAAACACCATATATTTT. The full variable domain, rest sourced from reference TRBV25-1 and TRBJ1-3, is EADIYQTPRYLVIGTGKKITLECSQTMGHDKMYWYQQDPGMELHLIHYSYGVNSTEKGDLSSESTVSRIRTEHFPLTLESARPSHTSQYLCASSEEGAGGNTIYFGEGSWLTVV.